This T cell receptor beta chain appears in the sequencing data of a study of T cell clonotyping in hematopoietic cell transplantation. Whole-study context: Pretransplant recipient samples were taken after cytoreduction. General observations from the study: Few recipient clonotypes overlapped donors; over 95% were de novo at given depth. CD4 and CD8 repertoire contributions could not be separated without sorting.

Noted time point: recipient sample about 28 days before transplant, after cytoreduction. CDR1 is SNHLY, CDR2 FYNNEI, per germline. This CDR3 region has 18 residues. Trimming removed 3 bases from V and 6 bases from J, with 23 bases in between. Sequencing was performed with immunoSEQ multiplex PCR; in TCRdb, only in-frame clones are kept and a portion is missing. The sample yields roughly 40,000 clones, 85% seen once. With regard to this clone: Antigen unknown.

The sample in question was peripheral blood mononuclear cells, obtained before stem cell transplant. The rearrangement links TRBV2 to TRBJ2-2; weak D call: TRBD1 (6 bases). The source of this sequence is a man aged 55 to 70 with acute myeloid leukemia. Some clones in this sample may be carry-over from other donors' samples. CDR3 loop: CASSEVPKTGPGSGELFF. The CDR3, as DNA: TGTGCCAGCAGTGAGGTTCCGAAAACAGGGCCAGGGTCCGGGGAGCTGTTTTTT.